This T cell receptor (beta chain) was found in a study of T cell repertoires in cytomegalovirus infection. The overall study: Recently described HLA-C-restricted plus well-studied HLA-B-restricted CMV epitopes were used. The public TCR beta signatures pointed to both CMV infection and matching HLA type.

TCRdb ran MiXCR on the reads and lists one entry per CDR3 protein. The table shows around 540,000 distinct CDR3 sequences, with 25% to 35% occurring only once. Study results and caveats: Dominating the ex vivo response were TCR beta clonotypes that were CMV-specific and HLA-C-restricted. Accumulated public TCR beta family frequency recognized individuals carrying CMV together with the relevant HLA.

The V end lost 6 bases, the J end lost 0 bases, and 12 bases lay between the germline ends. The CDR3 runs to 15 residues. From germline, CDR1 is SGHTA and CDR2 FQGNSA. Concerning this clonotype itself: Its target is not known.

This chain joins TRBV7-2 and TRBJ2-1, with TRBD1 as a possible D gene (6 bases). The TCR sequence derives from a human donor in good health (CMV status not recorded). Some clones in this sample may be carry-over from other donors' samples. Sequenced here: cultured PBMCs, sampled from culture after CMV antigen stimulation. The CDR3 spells CASSHQGSSYNEQFF. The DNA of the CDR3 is TGTGCCAGCAGTCACCAGGGGAGCTCCTACAATGAGCAGTTCTTC.